The rows below give T cell receptor beta chains drawn from one sample of a study of graft-versus-host responses after intestinal transplantation. The protocol was immunoSEQ multiplex PCR, while the TCRdb copy is restricted to in-frame clones and leaves out a portion. The sample holds roughly 38,000 clones; more than 90% are singletons and the top ten take roughly 0.8%. The sample in question was PBMCs, obtained 16 days after intestinal transplant. All receptors derive from a human patient who received an intestinal transplant, so some T cells may come from the graft donor. Each CDR3 is given with its conserved first and last residue. The order of the fields is D gene, J gene, V gene, clone size, CDR3 protein, CDR3 DNA. The D gene is left open where the match is weak. The listing skips clone size in some rows; elsewhere it reads once, few, many or a size class.

TRBD1	TRBJ1-1	TRBV28	.	CASSWTGVLNTEAFF	TGTGCCAGCAGTTGGACAGGGGTACTGAACACTGAAGCTTTCTTT
.	TRBJ2-7	TRBV2	.	CASSEIKPRGYEQYF	TGTGCCAGCAGTGAAATCAAACCGCGTGGTTACGAGCAGTACTTC
.	TRBJ1-1	TRBV27	.	CASSLKASGTEAFF	TGTGCCAGCAGTTTAAAAGCATCGGGCACTGAAGCTTTCTTT
.	TRBJ1-6	TRBV19	.	CAATGTENSPLHF	TGTGCCGCGACCGGGACGGAAAATTCACCCCTCCACTTT
TRBD1	TRBJ2-3	TRBV7-6	.	CASSPRGPGLDTQYF	TGTGCCAGCAGCCCCAGGGGGCCCGGATTAGATACGCAGTATTTT
.	TRBJ2-1	TRBV27	.	CASSSGSTSYEQFF	TGTGCCAGCAGTTCCGGGTCTACCTCCTATGAGCAGTTCTTC
TRBD1	TRBJ1-1	TRBV30	.	CAWTDGTANTEAFF	TGTGCCTGGACTGATGGGACAGCGAACACTGAAGCTTTCTTT
TRBD1	TRBJ1-5	TRBV10-2	once	CASSMTGLNRNQPQHF	TGCGCCAGCAGTATGACAGGGTTGAATCGCAATCAGCCCCAGCATTTT
.	TRBJ2-7	TRBV19	.	CASSIVEGREQYF	TGTGCCAGTAGTATAGTGGAAGGGCGGGAGCAGTACTTC
.	TRBJ2-6	TRBV5-5	.	CASESTVSHKSRANVLTF	TGTGCCAGCGAATCGACTGTCTCGCACAAAAGTCGGGCCAACGTCCTGACTTTC
TRBD2	TRBJ2-1	TRBV12-5	once	CASGFGEGFDNEQFF	TGTGCTAGTGGTTTTGGGGAGGGTTTCGACAATGAGCAGTTCTTC
.	TRBJ2-6	TRBV7-3	.	CASSPSVLSGANVLTF	TGTGCCAGCAGCCCCTCGGTCCTCTCTGGGGCCAACGTCCTGACTTTC
.	TRBJ1-2	TRBV6-5	.	CASSYSTGTIGHGYTF	TGTGCCAGCAGTTACTCGACAGGAACGATTGGCCATGGCTACACCTTC
.	TRBJ2-7	TRBV30	.	CAWITGGLAYEQYF	TGTGCCTGGATCACCGGGGGACTGGCCTACGAGCAGTACTTC
TRBD1	TRBJ2-1	TRBV7-2	.	CASSSRTGGSNEQFF	TGTGCCAGCAGCTCCCGGACAGGGGGGAGCAATGAGCAGTTCTTC
.	TRBJ2-7	TRBV10-1	.	CASSPYAGPYEQYF	TGCGCCAGCAGTCCCTATGCGGGCCCCTACGAGCAGTACTTC
.	TRBJ2-1	TRBV4-1	.	CASSPLLGESHNEQFF	TGCGCCAGCAGCCCCCTTCTGGGGGAGTCCCACAATGAGCAGTTCTTC
TRBD1	TRBJ2-7	TRBV7-9	.	CASSLAGTGVDEQYF	TGTGCCAGCAGCCTAGCCGGGACAGGGGTAGACGAGCAGTACTTC
.	TRBJ1-1	TRBV6-6	once	CASSYSRQGDTEAFF	TGTGCCAGCAGTTACTCGAGGCAGGGAGACACTGAAGCTTTCTTT
.	TRBJ2-5	TRBV11-2	.	CASSLDRPYF	TGTGCCAGCAGCTTAGATCGACCGTACTTC
.	TRBJ2-1	TRBV28	.	CASSLIDGYNEQFF	TGTGCCAGCAGTTTAATCGACGGTTACAATGAGCAGTTCTTC
.	TRBJ2-5	TRBV5-1	.	CASSQALQGARTQYF	TGCGCCAGCAGCCAGGCTCTACAGGGCGCGCGGACCCAGTACTTC
.	TRBJ2-7	TRBV9	.	CASSVGISYEQYF	TGTGCCAGCAGCGTTGGAATTTCCTACGAGCAGTACTTC
TRBD1	TRBJ2-7	TRBV9	.	CASSVGQLPYEQYF	TGTGCCAGCAGCGTGGGACAGCTACCCTACGAGCAGTACTTC
.	TRBJ2-7	TRBV28	.	CATLGRSPLEQYF	TGTGCCACCCTCGGCAGGTCGCCCCTCGAGCAGTACTTC
TRBD1	TRBJ2-7	TRBV5-8	.	CASSRTGTAAYEQYF	TGTGCCAGCAGCCGAACCGGGACAGCAGCCTACGAGCAGTACTTC
TRBD2	TRBJ2-1	TRBV6-1	.	CASSSTSGLYNEQFF	TGTGCCAGCAGTTCGACTAGCGGGTTGTACAATGAGCAGTTCTTC
TRBD2	TRBJ2-1	TRBV27	.	CASSYVLAGGREQFF	TGTGCCAGCAGTTACGTTCTAGCGGGAGGGCGGGAGCAGTTCTTC
.	TRBJ1-2	TRBV6-5	.	CASSEDGKYGYTF	TGTGCCAGCAGTGAGGACGGAAAGTATGGCTACACCTTC
.	TRBJ1-5	TRBV6-6	.	CASSYFPGQPQHF	TGTGCCAGCAGTTACTTCCCCGGGCAGCCCCAGCATTTT
.	TRBJ1-1	TRBV6-5	.	CASSASQGNTEAFF	TGTGCCAGCAGCGCATCTCAGGGGAACACTGAAGCTTTCTTT
TRBD2	TRBJ2-7	TRBV28	.	CASSTLAGLTYEQYF	TGTGCCAGCAGCACTCTAGCGGGACTCACCTACGAGCAGTACTTC
.	TRBJ2-7	TRBV9	few	CASSVEGAGGHEQYF	TGTGCCAGCAGCGTAGAGGGGGCAGGGGGGCACGAGCAGTACTTC
.	TRBJ2-7	TRBV19	.	CASSIVDSSYEQYF	TGTGCCAGTAGTATAGTTGACAGTTCCTACGAGCAGTACTTC
.	TRBJ2-1	TRBV7-2	.	CASSFAGPYNEQFF	TGTGCCAGCAGCTTCGCCGGGCCCTACAATGAGCAGTTCTTC
TRBD1	TRBJ2-3	TRBV6-6	.	CASSTGVHLGDTQYF	TGTGCCAGCAGCACAGGGGTCCACCTTGGAGATACGCAGTATTTT
TRBD2	TRBJ2-1	TRBV11-2	once	CASSVRLAGVYNEQFF	TGTGCCAGCAGCGTCCGACTAGCGGGAGTTTATAATGAGCAGTTCTTC
.	TRBJ1-3	TRBV4-2	few	CASSQLSHPGNTIYF	TGTGCCAGCAGCCAATTATCCCATCCTGGAAACACCATATATTTT
TRBD2	TRBJ2-5	TRBV28	once	CASSPGREGTQYF	TGTGCCAGCAGTCCCGGACGGGAGGGGACCCAGTACTTC
.	TRBJ1-2	TRBV30	.	CAWSVGGADGYTF	TGTGCCTGGAGTGTAGGGGGGGCGGATGGCTACACCTTC
TRBD2	TRBJ2-1	TRBV27	few	CASSLGLAGYNEQFF	TGTGCCAGCAGTTTAGGACTAGCGGGCTACAATGAGCAGTTCTTC
TRBD2	TRBJ2-3	TRBV27	.	CASSPTGLAATDTQYF	TGTGCCAGCAGTCCGACGGGACTAGCGGCCACAGATACGCAGTATTTT
TRBD1	TRBJ2-5	TRBV11-3	.	CASSLGQAGETQYF	TGTGCCAGCAGCTTGGGACAGGCGGGCGAGACCCAGTACTTC
TRBD1	TRBJ2-7	TRBV6-5	.	CASRGPGTGPYEQYF	TGTGCCAGCAGGGGACCCGGGACAGGACCCTACGAGCAGTACTTC
TRBD1	TRBJ2-1	TRBV5-1	.	CASSFTGQAYNEQFF	TGCGCCAGCAGCTTTACGGGACAGGCCTACAATGAGCAGTTCTTC
.	TRBJ1-5	TRBV6-5	once	CASSYFAGNQPQHF	TGTGCCAGCAGTTACTTCGCAGGTAATCAGCCCCAGCATTTT
.	TRBJ1-5	TRBV19	.	CASSMTKPNQPQHF	TGTGCCAGTAGTATGACGAAGCCCAATCAGCCCCAGCATTTT
.	TRBJ2-7	TRBV10-1	.	CASSEGGEGYEQYF	TGCGCCAGCAGTGAGGGGGGAGAGGGGTACGAGCAGTACTTC
.	TRBJ2-5	TRBV18	.	CASSPQQETQYF	TGTGCCAGCTCACCACAGCAAGAGACCCAGTACTTC
TRBD2	TRBJ2-2	TRBV4-1	.	CASSQEGLLTGELFF	TGCGCCAGCAGCCAGGAGGGACTACTCACCGGGGAGCTGTTTTTT
TRBD2	TRBJ2-2	TRBV2	.	CASKEGGENAGELFF	TGTGCCAGCAAGGAGGGAGGGGAGAACGCCGGGGAGCTGTTTTTT
TRBD2	TRBJ2-7	TRBV18	few	CASSPRREGRSSKDPYEQYF	TGTGCCAGCTCACCAAGGAGGGAGGGCCGAAGCTCCAAAGATCCGTACGAGCAGTACTTC
TRBD2	TRBJ2-5	TRBV4-2	.	CASSQELAGETQYF	TGTGCCAGCAGCCAAGAGCTAGCGGGGGAGACCCAGTACTTC
TRBD1	TRBJ1-2	TRBV18	.	CASSARTGGFGYTF	TGTGCCAGCTCAGCCCGAACAGGGGGCTTTGGCTACACCTTC
.	TRBJ2-7	TRBV18	.	CASSLRDLSYEQYF	TGTGCCAGCTCCCTCCGGGACCTCTCCTACGAGCAGTACTTC